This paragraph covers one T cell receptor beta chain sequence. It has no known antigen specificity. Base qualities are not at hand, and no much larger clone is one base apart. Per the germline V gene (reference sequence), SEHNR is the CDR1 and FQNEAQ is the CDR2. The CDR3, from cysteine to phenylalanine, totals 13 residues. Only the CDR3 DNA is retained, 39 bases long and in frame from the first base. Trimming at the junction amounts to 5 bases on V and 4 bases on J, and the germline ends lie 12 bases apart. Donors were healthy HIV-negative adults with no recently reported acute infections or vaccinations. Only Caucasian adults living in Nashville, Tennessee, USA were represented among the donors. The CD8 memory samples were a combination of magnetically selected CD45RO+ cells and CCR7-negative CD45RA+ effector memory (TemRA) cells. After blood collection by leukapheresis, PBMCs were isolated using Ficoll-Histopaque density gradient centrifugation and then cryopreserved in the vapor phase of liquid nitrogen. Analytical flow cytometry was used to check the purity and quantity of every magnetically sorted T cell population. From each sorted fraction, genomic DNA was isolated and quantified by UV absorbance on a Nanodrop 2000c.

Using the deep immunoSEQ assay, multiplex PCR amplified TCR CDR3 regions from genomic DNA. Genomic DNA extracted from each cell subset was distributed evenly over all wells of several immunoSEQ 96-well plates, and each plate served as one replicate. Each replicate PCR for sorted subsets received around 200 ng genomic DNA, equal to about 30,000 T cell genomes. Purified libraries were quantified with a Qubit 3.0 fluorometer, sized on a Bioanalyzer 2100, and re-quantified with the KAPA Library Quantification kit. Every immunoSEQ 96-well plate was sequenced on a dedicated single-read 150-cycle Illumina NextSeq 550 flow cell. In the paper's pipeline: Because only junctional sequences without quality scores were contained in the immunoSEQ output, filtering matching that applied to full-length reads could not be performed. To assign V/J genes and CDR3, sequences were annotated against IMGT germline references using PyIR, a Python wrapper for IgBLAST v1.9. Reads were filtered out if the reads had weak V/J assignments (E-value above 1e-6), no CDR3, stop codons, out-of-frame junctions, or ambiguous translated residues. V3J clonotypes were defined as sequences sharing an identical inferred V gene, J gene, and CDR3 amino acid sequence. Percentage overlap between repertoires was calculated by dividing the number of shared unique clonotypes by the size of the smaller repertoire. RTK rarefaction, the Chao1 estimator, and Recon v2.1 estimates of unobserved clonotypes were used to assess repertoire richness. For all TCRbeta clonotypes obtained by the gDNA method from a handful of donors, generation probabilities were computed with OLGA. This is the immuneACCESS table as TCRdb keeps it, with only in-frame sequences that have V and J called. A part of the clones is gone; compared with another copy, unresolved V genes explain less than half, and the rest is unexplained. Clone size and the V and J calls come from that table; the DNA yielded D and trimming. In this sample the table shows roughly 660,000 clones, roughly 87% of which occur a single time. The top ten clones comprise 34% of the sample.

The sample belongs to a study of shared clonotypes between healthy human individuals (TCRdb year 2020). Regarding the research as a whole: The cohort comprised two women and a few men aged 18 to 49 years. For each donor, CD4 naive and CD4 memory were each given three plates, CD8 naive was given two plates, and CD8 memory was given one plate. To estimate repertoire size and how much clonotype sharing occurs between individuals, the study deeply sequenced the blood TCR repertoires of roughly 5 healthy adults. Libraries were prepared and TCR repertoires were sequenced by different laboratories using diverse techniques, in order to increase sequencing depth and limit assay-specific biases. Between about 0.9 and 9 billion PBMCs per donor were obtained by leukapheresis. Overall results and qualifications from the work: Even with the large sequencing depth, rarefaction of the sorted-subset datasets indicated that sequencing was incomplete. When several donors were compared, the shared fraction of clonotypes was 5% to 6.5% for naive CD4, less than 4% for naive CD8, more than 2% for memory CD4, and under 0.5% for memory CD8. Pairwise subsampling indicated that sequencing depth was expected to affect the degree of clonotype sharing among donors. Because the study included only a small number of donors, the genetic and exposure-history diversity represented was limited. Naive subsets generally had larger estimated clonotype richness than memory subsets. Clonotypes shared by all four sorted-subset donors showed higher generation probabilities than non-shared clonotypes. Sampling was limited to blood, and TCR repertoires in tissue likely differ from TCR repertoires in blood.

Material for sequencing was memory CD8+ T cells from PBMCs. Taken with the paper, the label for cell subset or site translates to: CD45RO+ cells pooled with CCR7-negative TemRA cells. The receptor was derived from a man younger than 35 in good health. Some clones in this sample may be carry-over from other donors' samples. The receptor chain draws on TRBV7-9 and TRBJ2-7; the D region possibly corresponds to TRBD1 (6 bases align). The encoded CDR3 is CASSPDRPYEQYF. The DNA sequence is TGTGCCAGCAGCCCCGACAGGCCTTACGAGCAGTACTTC.